These 31 T cell receptor beta chains were all obtained from the same sample, sequenced in a study of breast tumors, draining lymph nodes, adjacent tissues. Using its own MiXCR run on the multiplex PCR reads, TCRdb lists one record per CDR3 protein. The table has some 97,000 distinct CDR3 sequences, 21% seen once. Breast cancer patients provided tissue from their axillary draining lymph nodes. The sample consisted of axillary lymph node tissue. Source of these receptors: a female donor with breast cancer. Some clones in this sample may be carry-over from other donors' samples.

The chain uses TRBV10-2 and TRBJ2-6; 8 bases line up with TRBD1. There are 17 residues in the CDR3. J was trimmed by 4 bases and V by 4 bases; bases with no gene match: 9. In germline, CDR1 is WSHSY, CDR2 SAAADI. The CDR3 spells CASSGPQGAGGANVLTF. The DNA for the CDR3 is TGCGCCAGCAGTGGCCCTCAGGGGGCGGGAGGGGCCAACGTCCTGACTTTC.

Many counts were recorded for this clonotype. The chain links TRBV20-1 to TRBJ1-2; no clear D gene. The CDR3 sequence is 11 residues long. V was clipped by 8 bases and J by 3 bases, with 10 bases between them. CDR1 is DFQATT and CDR2 is SNEGSKA in the germline V gene (reference sequence). The CDR3 DNA reads TGCAGTTCGTGGAGGGACTATGGCTACACCTTC. Amino acid sequence: CSSWRDYGYTF.

This clonotype was picked up many times. This rearrangement joins TRBV14 to TRBJ2-1; D remains ambiguous. The V end lost 4 bases, the J end lost 7 bases, and 11 bases lay between the germline ends. The V gene's germline CDR1 is SGHDN and CDR2 FVKESK. The CDR3 runs to 13 residues. CDR3: CASSPYKGNEQFF. The CDR3, as DNA: TGTGCCAGCAGCCCCTATAAAGGGAATGAGCAGTTCTTC. The full variable domain, completed using reference TRBV14 and TRBJ2-1, is EAGVTQFPSHSVIEKGQTVTLRCDPISGHDNLYWYRRVMGKEIKFLLHFVKESKQDESGMPNNRFLAERTGGTYSTLKVQPAELEDSGVYFCASSPYKGNEQFFGPGTRLTVL.

There are many counts of this clonotype. The gene calls are TRBV15 and TRBJ1-2; D uncertain. V was pared by 6 bases and J by 2 bases, with 10 bases between. The V gene's germline CDR1 is LNHNV and CDR2 YYDKDF (reference sequence). The CDR3 contains 13 residues. The CDR3 sequence: CATSGRRNYGYTF. The DNA of the CDR3 is TGTGCCACCAGTGGACGGAGAAACTATGGCTACACCTTC. The whole variable domain, filled in from reference TRBV15 and TRBJ1-2, reads DAMVIQNPRYQVTQFGKPVTLSCSQTLNHNVMYWYQQKSSQAPKLLFHYYDKDFNNEADTPDNFQSRRPNTSFCFLDIRSPGLGDTAMYLCATSGRRNYGYTFGSGTRLTVV.

This clonotype was seen only once. The chain recombines TRBV5-6 with TRBJ2-2; tentative D call: TRBD1 (5 bases). The CDR3 sequence is 14 residues long. Germline V gene lookup returns CDR1 SGHDT and CDR2 YYEEEE. V was shortened by 0 bases and J by 5 bases, with 8 bases between the two germline ends. The CDR3 spells CASSLGTPTGELFF. The CDR3 DNA sequence: TGTGCCAGCAGCTTGGGGACACCGACCGGGGAGCTGTTTTTT. Based on the CDR3 plus reference TRBV5-6 and TRBJ2-2, the full variable domain is DAGVTQSPTHLIKTRGQQVTLRCSPKSGHDTVSWYQQALGQGPQFIFQYYEEEERQRGNFPDRFSGHQFPNYSSELNVNALLLGDSALYLCASSLGTPTGELFFGEGSRLTVL.

The sample holds many counts of this clonotype. The chain joins TRBV6-2 or TRBV6-3 to TRBJ1-2, with TRBD1 matching 8 bases. This CDR3 comprises 14 residues. The junction had 7 bases not matched to a gene; V was cut back by 4 bases and J by 6 bases. Germline V gene sequence: CDR1 MNHEY, CDR2 SVGEGT. The CDR3 region has the DNA TGTGCCAGCAGTTCCCAGGGGGCTCTTAATGGCTACACCTTC. Protein: CASSSQGALNGYTF.

This clonotype was seen at least ten times. The chain uses TRBV12-3 or TRBV12-4 and TRBJ1-4; no clear D. V was shortened by 3 bases and J by 4 bases, with 9 bases between the two germline ends. The CDR3 has 14 amino acids. This CDR3 reads CASSFRAFNEKLFF. The CDR3 DNA reads as TGTGCCAGCAGTTTTCGGGCTTTTAATGAAAAACTGTTTTTT.

This clonotype was counted at least ten times. The chain joins TRBV19 to TRBJ1-2, with 7 nucleotides matching TRBD1. The J segment lost 2 bases and the V segment lost 11 bases, leaving 11 bases of the junction unmatched. This CDR3 has 14 amino acids. CDR1 and CDR2 (germline): LNHDA, SQIVND (reference sequence). CDR3 loop: CASTSVGGNYGYTF. For the CDR3, the DNA is TGTGCCTCAACTTCGGTAGGGGGCAACTATGGCTACACCTTC.

A remark on this clonotype: With a much larger clone just one base away, this may be a read error. The chain recombines TRBV5-5 with TRBJ2-1, with 7 positions matching TRBD2. Germline V gives CDR1 SGHKS, CDR2 YYEKEE (reference sequence). V trimming: 1 base; J trimming: 8 bases; junction bases outside the gene matches: 3. This CDR3 contains 13 residues. CDR3 in DNA: TGTGCCAGCAGCTTGTATGGGGGGGATGAGCAGTTCTTC. Its translation is CASSLYGGDEQFF.

With regard to this clonotype: The junction departs from germline at one end; a sequencing error may be responsible. The chain recombines TRBV7-9 with TRBJ2-7; 10 bases align to TRBD2. The length of the CDR3 is 16 residues. Germline CDR1 is SEHNR and CDR2 is FQNEAQ (reference sequence). The CDR3 nucleotides are TGTGTCAGCAGCCTGAACCTGGTAGCGGGAGGATCCGAGCAGTACTTC. Its protein is CVSSLNLVAGGSEQYF.

This clonotype was detected ten times or more. This chain joins TRBV20-1 and TRBJ2-5, with D perhaps matching TRBD1 (6 bases). V was pared by 0 bases and J by 10 bases, with 24 bases between. Per germline, CDR1 DFQATT and CDR2 SNEGSKA (reference sequence). This CDR3 contains 16 residues. The CDR3 DNA sequence: TGCAGTGCTAGAGAAGCAATCAGGGGTCCCCCAAGGGGCCAGTACTTC. This translates into CSAREAIRGPPRGQYF.

This clonotype occurred a few times. The chain joins TRBV28 to TRBJ1-6, with D maybe TRBD1 (6 bases). V lost 3 bases to trimming and J lost 9 bases, with 18 bases between them. In germline, CDR1 is MDHEN, CDR2 SYDVKM. The CDR3 has 16 amino acids. DNA for the CDR3: TGTGCCAGCAGTTTCTTGGGGGGGCCAGGGTTTTCACCCCTCCACTTT. It translates to CASSFLGGPGFSPLHF.

The table lists this clonotype with a few counts. The chain joins TRBV6-1 to TRBJ2-1; no definite D call. The CDR3 length is 13 residues. CDR1 and CDR2 from the germline V gene are MNHNS and SASEGT. The V end was cut by 4 bases, the J end by 3 bases, with 7 bases between. CDR3 residues: CASSARNYNEQFF. The CDR3 DNA follows: TGTGCCAGCAGTGCCAGGAACTACAATGAGCAGTTCTTC.

This clonotype was detected ten times or more. The chain has TRBV5-6 and TRBJ2-5, with TRBD1 matching 7 bases. The V and J ends lost 3 bases and 2 bases, in that order; junction bases with no gene match: 1. The length of the CDR3 is 13 residues. Germline V gene lookup returns CDR1 SGHDT and CDR2 YYEEEE. In DNA form, the CDR3 reads TGTGCCAGCAGCTGGGACAGACAAGAGACCCAGTACTTC. The encoded protein is CASSWDRQETQYF.

This clonotype was seen at least ten times. The J gene is TRBJ2-7, the V gene TRBV5-6, with 9 bases that match TRBD1. The germline V gene has CDR1 SGHDT and CDR2 YYEEEE. Unmatched junction bases numbered 5, after V lost 3 bases and J lost 4 bases. The CDR3 spans 14 residues. The CDR3, as DNA: TGTGCCAGCAGCTCGGGACAGGGTAGGTACGAGCAGTACTTC. This gives the protein CASSSGQGRYEQYF.

The chain uses TRBV28 and TRBJ2-7; tentative D call: TRBD1 (6 bases). Trimming removed 6 bases from V and 3 bases from J, with 15 bases in between. The length of the CDR3 is 14 residues. Per the germline V gene, CDR1 is MDHEN and CDR2 is SYDVKM. CDR3 DNA sequence: TGTGCCAGCAGGGCCGACAGGTACTACTACGAGCAGTACTTC. Amino acids: CASRADRYYYEQYF.

The sample holds many counts of this clonotype. The CDR3 DNA reads TGCAGTGCTAGATCCGGGACAGGCAGTTACGAGCAGTACTTC. The encoded protein is CSARSGTGSYEQYF. This chain joins TRBV20-1 and TRBJ2-7, with TRBD1 identical over 8 bases. Germline CDR1 reads DFQATT; CDR2 reads SNEGSKA (reference sequence). The CDR3 extends over 14 amino acids. V trimming: 2 bases; J trimming: 4 bases; junction bases outside the gene matches: 7.

This clonotype has at least ten counts. This chain links TRBV20-1 with TRBJ2-5; D is possibly TRBD2 (5 bases). Germline CDR1 reads DFQATT; CDR2 reads SNEGSKA (reference sequence). Deletions cut 6 bases from V and 5 bases from J, with 10 bases between. This CDR3 is 11 amino acids long. CDR3 in amino acids: CSASPGETQYF. In DNA form, the CDR3 reads TGCAGTGCCTCCCCGGGGGAGACCCAGTACTTC.

This clonotype was seen ten or more times. This chain uses TRBV7-9 with TRBJ1-4; D is perhaps TRBD1 (5 bases). The germline V gene encodes CDR1 SEHNR and CDR2 FQNEAQ (reference sequence). With 5 bases removed from V and 3 bases from J, the gap between germline ends came to 16 bases. This CDR3 region has 16 residues. The CDR3 nucleotides read TGTGCCAGCAGCATTCAGGGCGGTCTTGCTAATGAAAAACTGTTTTTT. Translated: CASSIQGGLANEKLFF.

This clonotype was counted at least ten times. This sequence joins TRBV7-2 and TRBJ1-2; no definite D call. V shed 3 bases and J shed 3 bases, with 14 bases lying between them. Germline lookup yields CDR1 SGHTA and CDR2 FQGNSA. The CDR3 spans 15 residues. The CDR3 loop is CASSFLSRSDYGYTF. The CDR3 bases are TGTGCCAGCAGCTTTCTCTCCCGGAGTGACTATGGCTACACCTTC.

Details on this clonotype: The germline gene is not matched at one end of the junction; a read error may be the cause. This chain joins TRBV20-1 and TRBJ1-2, with D possibly matching TRBD1 (5 bases). Germline V gives CDR1 DFQATT, CDR2 SNEGSKA (reference sequence). The CDR3 runs 13 residues. The DNA for the CDR3 is TGCAGTGCTGGGGGAGAGGTTGGATATGGCTACGCTTTC. Protein product: CSAGGEVGYGYAF.

Ten or more counts support this clonotype. The chain joins TRBV25-1 to TRBJ1-4; D not resolved. Germline assignment: CDR1 MGHDK and CDR2 SYGVNS. V lost 8 bases and J 0 bases, leaving 13 bases between the germline ends. This CDR3 comprises 15 residues. In DNA, the CDR3 is TGTGCCAGCGAGTCGCCAGGATCAACTAATGAAAAACTGTTTTTT. Residues: CASESPGSTNEKLFF.

This clonotype was seen repeatedly, ten times or more. This chain links TRBV2 with TRBJ2-2; the match to TRBD1 covers 9 bases. CDR3 length equals 16 residues. Germline V gene data show CDR1 as SNHLY and CDR2 as FYNNEI. With V trimmed by 7 bases and J by 5 bases, 11 bases remained unmatched. CDR3 region: CASNDRTGEGTGELFF. CDR3 DNA sequence: TGTGCCAGCAATGACAGGACAGGGGAAGGGACCGGGGAGCTGTTTTTT.

This clonotype was picked up one time. At one end, the junction sequence differs from germline, possibly due to a read error. The chain carries TRBV30 and TRBJ2-7; D gene ambiguous. The CDR3 spans 17 residues. Germline assignment: CDR1 GTSNPN and CDR2 SVGIG (reference sequence). As DNA, the CDR3 is TGTGACTGGAGTTCAGACGTGTGCTCTTCCGATCTCTACGAGCAGTACTTC. Amino acid sequence: CDWSSDVCSSDLYEQYF.

This clonotype turned up a few times. This sequence may be a read error, since a much larger clone differs from it by one base. The chain couples TRBV6-1 to TRBJ1-2; 7 bases fit TRBD1. CDR3 size: 13 residues. V shed 8 bases and J 7 bases; nucleotides not matched to a gene: 10. Germline V gene data show CDR1 as MNHNS and CDR2 as SASEGT. CDR3 region: CASGADRTPGYTF. Here the CDR3 DNA reads TGTGCCAGCGGCGCGGACAGGACCCCTGGCTACACCTTC.

This clonotype occurred many times. V usage is TRBV9 and J usage is TRBJ2-5, with D possibly matching TRBD2 (6 bases). Germline assignment: CDR1 SGDLS and CDR2 YYNGEE. Trimming cost V 6 bases and J 0 bases, with 12 bases left between them. The CDR3 is 14 residues long. CDR3 amino acids: CASTLSGHQETQYF. Written as DNA, the CDR3 is TGTGCCAGCACCCTTAGCGGACACCAAGAGACCCAGTACTTC.

This clonotype was seen ten or more times. The chain employs TRBV20-1 and TRBJ2-7; 14 bases agree with TRBD2. Germline assignment: CDR1 DFQATT and CDR2 SNEGSKA (reference sequence). V lost 1 base to trimming and J lost 3 bases; unmatched junction nucleotides: 5. The CDR3 contains 16 residues. In DNA, the CDR3 is TGCAGTGCTAGAGGGGGGACTAGCGGGGGTGTCTACGAGCAGTACTTC. This gives the protein CSARGGTSGGVYEQYF.

The sample holds a few counts of this clonotype. This sequence joins TRBV27 and TRBJ1-4, with D perhaps TRBD1 (5 bases). The CDR3 spans 14 residues. The germline V gene has CDR1 MNHEY and CDR2 SMNVEV (reference sequence). Between the trimmed V and J ends, which lost 3 bases and 4 bases, there was a span of 9 bases. This chain's CDR3 is CASSLRGINEKLFF. CDR3 nucleotides: TGTGCCAGCAGTTTGCGGGGGATTAATGAAAAACTGTTTTTT.

This clonotype appeared many times. The V gene is TRBV4-2, the J gene TRBJ1-5; possible D gene TRBD1, 5 bases. The germline CDR1 and CDR2 sequences are LGHNA and YNFKEQ. This CDR3 is 16 amino acids long. V was pared by 0 bases and J by 6 bases, with 15 bases between. The CDR3: CASSQDLAGIGQPQHF. The CDR3 DNA follows: TGTGCCAGCAGCCAAGATTTGGCAGGGATTGGTCAGCCCCAGCATTTT.

Remarks on this clonotype: In this CDR3 the conserved last residue, phenylalanine or tryptophan, is missing, so a read error is likely. The chain combines TRBV6-2 or TRBV6-3 with TRBJ2-1, with D perhaps given as TRBD1 or TRBD2 (6 bases each). This CDR3 contains 14 residues. The ends were cut back, 0 bases at V and 12 bases at J, with 15 bases in the middle. From germline, CDR1 is MNHEY and CDR2 SVGEGT. The CDR3 region has the DNA TGTGCCAGCAGTTACTCGAGAGGGGGACTTTGGCAGTTCTCC. It encodes CASSYSRGGLWQFS.

The V and J genes are TRBV7-6 and TRBJ2-3; D is possibly TRBD2 (6 bases). Germline assignment: CDR1 SGHVS and CDR2 FNYEAQ. Trimming removed 4 bases from V and 8 bases from J, with 19 bases in between. CDR3 length: 15 amino acids. CDR3 loop: CASSSVPHEGGTQYF. CDR3 DNA: TGTGCCAGCAGCTCCGTTCCCCATGAGGGAGGTACGCAGTATTTT.